This passage covers 32 T cell receptor beta chains from one sample sequenced in a study of blood T cells in healthy people across ages. Alongside a J-beta primer mix, a sample-barcoded 5' primer served in a second PCR lasting about 6 to 12 cycles. TCRdb re-derived calls from the 5' RACE reads in MiXCR, one entry per CDR3 protein. The repertoire holds about 1.4 million distinct CDR3 sequences, with approximately 59% as singletons. The sequenced sample consisted of blood. The receptors here all came from a man aged 18 to 29 in good health.

The genes are TRBV5-1 and TRBJ2-5, with D possibly matching TRBD2 (5 bases). The germline V gene has CDR1 SGHRS and CDR2 YFSETQ. This CDR3 has 13 amino acids. The V gene lost 2 bases and the J gene lost 7 bases, with 12 bases spanning the gap. CDR3 bases: TGCGCCAGCAGCTTTAACGGGGAAGCGACCCAGTACTTC. Amino acids: CASSFNGEATQYF.

The chain uses TRBV13 and TRBJ2-4; 10 nucleotides agree with TRBD1. The J call may be mistaken, given a closer DNA end match to TRBJ2-7. CDR1 PRHDT and CDR2 FYEKMQ come from the germline V gene (reference sequence). The CDR3 contains 13 residues. The CDR3 DNA reads TGTGCCAGCAGCTTCGGGGACAGGGGCGAGCAGTACTTC. It specifies CASSFGDRGEQYF.

With respect to this clonotype: Germline is not matched at one junction end, which may reflect a read error. The genes are TRBV20-1 and TRBJ2-7, with 9 bases matching TRBD2. The CDR3 length is 13 residues. Germline CDR1 DFQATT, CDR2 SNEGSKA (reference sequence). The CDR3 protein is CRARASGTYEQYF. For the CDR3, the DNA is TGCAGAGCTAGAGCTAGCGGGACCTACGAGCAGTACTTC.

The chain combines TRBV6-2 or TRBV6-3 with TRBJ2-3; 14 bases match TRBD2. Germline V gene lookup returns CDR1 MNHEY and CDR2 SVGEGT. The CDR3 runs to 17 residues. V gave up 2 bases and J gave up 4 bases; unmatched junction bases: 5. CDR3 sequence reads: CASSYRGLAGGSDTQYF. DNA for the CDR3: TGTGCCAGCAGTTACCGCGGACTAGCGGGGGGATCAGATACGCAGTATTTT.

V and J are TRBV6-2 or TRBV6-3 and TRBJ2-3; D possibly corresponds to TRBD2 (5 bases). The germline V gene encodes CDR1 MNHEY and CDR2 SVGEGT. The V and J ends lost 4 bases and 5 bases respectively, with 13 bases between them. This CDR3 is 14 amino acids long. CDR3 protein: CASSFASSVDTQYF. As DNA, the CDR3 is TGTGCCAGCAGTTTCGCTAGCAGCGTAGATACGCAGTATTTT.

This clonotype was counted only a few times. The V and J genes are TRBV29-1 and TRBJ2-5; 8 bases match TRBD1. Unmatched junction bases numbered 22, after V lost 7 bases and J lost 9 bases. The CDR3 loop spans 16 amino acids. Germline loops: CDR1 SQVTM, CDR2 ANQGSEA. CDR3 nucleotide sequence: TGCAGCGCCCGGGAGAGGGGACAGGCCTTATCGGAGGCCCAGTACTTC. Its protein product is CSARERGQALSEAQYF.

This clonotype was detected a few times. This chain joins TRBV29-1 and TRBJ1-1; 8 bases are shared with TRBD1. Germline CDR1 is SQVTM and CDR2 is ANQGSEA. J gave up 4 bases and V 6 bases, and 13 bases lay outside the gene matches. There are 15 residues in the CDR3. The CDR3 loop is CSVSTWTGFGTEAFF. CDR3 in DNA: TGCAGCGTGTCTACTTGGACAGGGTTTGGCACTGAAGCTTTCTTT.

For this clonotype: A read error may produce the germline difference seen at one junction end. The chain is built from TRBV29-1 and TRBJ1-2, with 11 bases fitting TRBD1. The length of the CDR3 is 16 residues. Germline V gene data show CDR1 as SQVTM and CDR2 as ANQGSEA. CDR3 DNA: TGCAGCGTGGGGGACGGTGGGACAGGGGGGACCTATGGCCACACCTTC. Its translation is CSVGDGGTGGTYGHTF.

This chain links TRBV25-1 with TRBJ2-1; D could derive from TRBD1 or TRBD2 (5 bases each). The CDR3 runs to 14 residues. The germline V gene encodes CDR1 MGHDK and CDR2 SYGVNS. Deletions cut 4 bases from V and 5 bases from J, with 12 bases between. The CDR3 nucleotides are TGTGCCAGCAGTGCCTCGGGACCCGACAATGAGCAGTTCTTC. This gives the protein CASSASGPDNEQFF.

This chain links TRBV7-2 with TRBJ2-7, with TRBD1 as a possible D gene (6 bases). This CDR3 has 15 amino acids. Germline loops: CDR1 SGHTA, CDR2 FQGNSA. V was pared by 3 bases and J by 2 bases, with 14 bases between. Here the CDR3 DNA reads TGTGCCAGCAGCTTCTTTCAGGGGACCCCCTACGAGCAGTACTTC. Its protein product is CASSFFQGTPYEQYF.

This clonotype was recorded once. The chain recombines TRBV20-1 with TRBJ2-5; D may be TRBD1 (5 bases). The CDR3 consists of 10 residues. V was pared by 2 bases and J by 11 bases, with 9 bases between. CDR1 DFQATT and CDR2 SNEGSKA come from the germline V gene (reference sequence). The CDR3 is CSARQGWQYF. The CDR3 nucleotides read TGCAGTGCTAGACAGGGATGGCAGTACTTC.

The rearrangement uses TRBV28 and TRBJ2-3; 13 positions agree with TRBD2. This CDR3 comprises 17 residues. J gave up 5 bases and V 5 bases, and 10 bases lay outside the gene matches. The germline V gene encodes CDR1 MDHEN and CDR2 SYDVKM. The CDR3 spells CASSPGGLAGNIDTQYF. The CDR3 DNA is TGTGCCAGCAGTCCGGGGGGACTAGCGGGGAACATAGATACGCAGTATTTT.

The chain has TRBV24-1 and TRBJ1-4; the D is unclear. This CDR3 contains 14 residues. V was pared by 12 bases and J by 5 bases, with 18 bases between. The V gene's germline CDR1 is KGHDR and CDR2 SFDVKD. The CDR3 bases are TGTGCCCTTGAGAGGGTATGTTTGAATGAAAAACTGTTTTTT. It translates to CALERVCLNEKLFF.

V and J are TRBV24-1 and TRBJ2-2; perhaps TRBD2 as D (6 bases). V was cut by 3 bases and J by 6 bases, with 16 bases left in between. CDR1 is KGHDR and CDR2 is SFDVKD in the germline V gene. The CDR3 has 16 residues. The CDR3 DNA is TGTGCCACCAGTGATCCTATGACTAGAAGGGCCGGGGAGCTGTTTTTT. Protein product: CATSDPMTRRAGELFF.

In this sample, this clonotype turned up a few times. This chain links TRBV27 with TRBJ2-4; tentatively, D is TRBD1 (8 bases). The V end was cut by 6 bases, the J end by 8 bases, with 17 bases between. From germline, CDR1 is MNHEY and CDR2 SMNVEV (reference sequence). The CDR3 contains 14 residues. CDR3 coding DNA: TGTGCCAGCAGCATGGACAGGGCGGGGGACATTCAGTACTTC. Translation gives CASSMDRAGDIQYF.

As to this clonotype: An end of the junction differs from the germline gene, which may be a read error. This sequence joins TRBV20-1 and TRBJ2-1; TRBD2 matches 11 bases. The CDR3 is made up of 13 amino acids. Germline loops: CDR1 DFQATT, CDR2 SNEGSKA (reference sequence). This CDR3 reads CSPSGGTYNEQFF. The CDR3 DNA is TGCAGTCCTAGCGGGGGGACGTACAATGAGCAGTTCTTC.

The chain is built from TRBV7-9 and TRBJ1-4; TRBD1 matches 9 bases. V lost 5 bases, J lost 3 bases, and 4 bases stayed unmatched. CDR1 and CDR2 (germline): SEHNR, FQNEAQ (reference sequence). The CDR3 spans 15 residues. The CDR3 region has the DNA TGTGCCAGCAGCCCATGGACAGGGGCTAATGAAAAACTGTTTTTT. Its translation: CASSPWTGANEKLFF.

V usage is TRBV7-9 and J usage is TRBJ2-1; possibly TRBD2 for D (6 bases). The germline V gene has CDR1 SEHNR and CDR2 FQNEAQ (reference sequence). V was shortened by 10 bases and J by 2 bases, with 15 bases between the two germline ends. This CDR3 is 14 amino acids long. The CDR3 DNA sequence: TGTGCCACCATGGGGGGACCCACCTACAATGAGCAGTTCTTC. Translation: CATMGGPTYNEQFF.

The chain joins TRBV20-1 to TRBJ2-5; perhaps TRBD2 as D (5 bases). The CDR3 spans 18 residues. Trimming removed 6 bases from V and 4 bases from J, with 30 bases in between. Germline V gene sequence: CDR1 DFQATT, CDR2 SNEGSKA (reference sequence). In nucleotides, the CDR3 is TGCAGTGCCAAATCTAGCCAAGGTTTAGCGCGAGTCACAGAGACCCAGTACTTC. It is translated as CSAKSSQGLARVTETQYF.

The chain has TRBV6-6 and TRBJ1-5, with 7 bases matching TRBD1. Germline CDR1 and CDR2: MNHNY and SVGAGI (reference sequence). Losses at the gene ends were 0 bases for V and 5 bases for J; bases not matched to a gene: 4. This CDR3 comprises 15 residues. This chain's CDR3 is CASSYSGQGDQPQHF. DNA of the CDR3: TGTGCCAGCAGTTACTCAGGCCAGGGGGATCAGCCCCAGCATTTT.

The CDR3 loop reads CASSYLRGTSGGDEQFF. The CDR3 DNA is TGTGCCAGCAGTTACCTACGCGGGACTAGCGGGGGGGATGAGCAGTTCTTC. The chain couples TRBV6-2 or TRBV6-3 to TRBJ2-1; 16 bases are a match to TRBD2. This CDR3 spans 17 amino acids. In germline, CDR1 is MNHEY, CDR2 SVGEGT. After removal of 2 bases from V and 8 bases from J, the junction contained 6 bases not matched to a gene.

The chain has TRBV4-2 and TRBJ2-7; 8 bases are a match to TRBD2. This CDR3 has 16 amino acids. J lost 3 bases, V lost 4 bases, and 11 bases had no gene match. Per the germline V gene, CDR1 is LGHNA and CDR2 is YNFKEQ. CDR3 nucleotide sequence: TGTGCCAGCAGCCTACTGGCGGGGCTAGCGGGCTACGAGCAGTACTTC. Translated: CASSLLAGLAGYEQYF.

This clonotype was seen a single time. The rearrangement joins TRBV4-1 to TRBJ2-5; D is possibly TRBD1 or TRBD2 (5 bases each). The J call may be in error: the DNA end matches TRBJ2-7 better. Germline V CDR1 and CDR2: MGHRA, YSYEKL. The CDR3 spans 16 residues. In DNA form, the CDR3 reads TGCGCCAGCAGCCAAGAATCCGGGACGGTTACTGACGAGCAGTACTTC. This codes for CASSQESGTVTDEQYF.

V and J are TRBV7-2 and TRBJ1-6; D remains ambiguous. The CDR3 is 14 amino acids. Germline CDR1 SGHTA, CDR2 FQGNSA. V was clipped by 7 bases and J by 14 bases, with 21 bases between them. CDR3 DNA sequence: TGTGCCAGCACCTCGACCGGGTACGGTATTGCCCTCCACTTT. Translation gives CASTSTGYGIALHF.

The sample holds a few counts of this clonotype. This sequence joins TRBV2 and TRBJ2-7; D perhaps matches TRBD1 (5 bases). Germline CDR1 and CDR2: SNHLY and FYNNEI. With 4 bases removed from V and 6 bases from J, the gap between germline ends came to 13 bases. This CDR3 is 13 amino acids long. DNA of the CDR3: TGTGCCAGCAGTGTCCAGGGTCTAGGCGAGCAGTACTTC. Protein sequence: CASSVQGLGEQYF.

The CDR3 region has the DNA TGCGCCAGCAGCCTTTCCTCGACAGGAACCTACGAGCAGTACTTC. Translated, it gives CASSLSSTGTYEQYF. The chain combines TRBV4-1 with TRBJ2-7; D is perhaps TRBD1 (6 bases). Germline lookup yields CDR1 MGHRA and CDR2 YSYEKL. V was pared by 4 bases and J by 2 bases, with 15 bases between. The CDR3 extends over 15 amino acids.

The chain has TRBV15 and TRBJ2-7; D might be TRBD1 (5 bases). The CDR3 sequence is 15 residues long. The V end was cut by 0 bases, the J end by 3 bases, with 12 bases between. Germline CDR1 reads LNHNV; CDR2 reads YYDKDF (reference sequence). The CDR3 nucleotides read TGTGCCACCAGCAGAGAATCCCAGGGTAGCTACGAGCAGTACTTC. It translates to CATSRESQGSYEQYF.

The chain combines TRBV29-1 with TRBJ2-7; TRBD2 aligns across 11 bases. The CDR3 consists of 14 residues. Per germline, CDR1 SQVTM and CDR2 ANQGSEA. V lost 4 bases to trimming and J lost 2 bases; unmatched junction nucleotides: 4. The CDR3 sequence is CSVAASGRPYEQYF. The CDR3 region has the DNA TGCAGCGTTGCCGCTAGCGGGAGGCCCTACGAGCAGTACTTC.

The table lists this clonotype with a few counts. The genes are TRBV4-1 and TRBJ2-7; D gene uncertain. Germline lookup yields CDR1 MGHRA and CDR2 YSYEKL. The V and J ends lost 0 bases and 3 bases respectively, with 9 bases between them. This CDR3 has 14 residues. CDR3 sequence (DNA): TGCGCCAGCAGCCAAGACCCTTTCTACTACGAGCAGTACTTC. This gives the protein CASSQDPFYYEQYF.

The chain couples TRBV11-1 to TRBJ2-6; no clear D. V lost 3 bases and J 1 base, leaving 10 bases between the germline ends. The CDR3 spans 16 residues. Germline loops: CDR1 SGHAT, CDR2 FQDESV (reference sequence). CDR3 nucleotide sequence: TGTGCCAGCAGCTTCTTCCAGCGATCTGGGGCCAACGTCCTGACTTTC. Residues: CASSFFQRSGANVLTF.

This chain links TRBV5-1 with TRBJ2-3; D might be TRBD1 or TRBD2, each matching 5 bases. Trimming took 0 bases from V and 5 from J, leaving 19 bases between them. The CDR3 consists of 17 residues. In germline, CDR1 is SGHRS, CDR2 YFSETQ. This CDR3 reads CASSLGGSASPIDTQYF. CDR3 bases: TGCGCCAGCAGCTTGGGGGGGTCCGCTTCTCCGATAGATACGCAGTATTTT.

J is TRBJ2-7 and V is TRBV10-3; 9 nucleotides agree with TRBD2. Trimming took 6 bases from V and 7 from J; bases not matched to a gene: 22. Germline V gene lookup returns CDR1 ENHRY and CDR2 SYGVKD. The CDR3 covers 18 residues. The CDR3 is CAISPNLGSGRTYNEQYF. CDR3 DNA sequence: TGTGCCATCAGCCCGAATCTGGGTAGCGGGAGAACTTACAATGAGCAGTACTTC.